The rows below give T cell receptor beta chains drawn from one sample of a study of CD8+ T cells in alopecia areata. The repertoire was sequenced with immunoSEQ multiplex PCR; TCRdb's copy has only in-frame clones and lacks some. The repertoire holds more than 150,000 clones, around half seen once, with less than 20% in the top ten. The input for sequencing was CD8+ T cells sorted from blood, taken at week 0. The receptors were gathered from a human donor with alopecia areata. CDR3s leave out the opening cysteine and the closing phenylalanine or tryptophan. Each record gives: J gene, D gene, V gene, CDR3 protein. The D gene is left open where the match is weak.

J: TRBJ1-6
D: -
V: TRBV30
CDR3: ACHGGAGNSPLH

J: TRBJ1-5
D: -
V: TRBV27
CDR3: ASSPDRFNQPQH

J: TRBJ2-7
D: -
V: TRBV6-5
CDR3: ASSELDGFYEQY

J: TRBJ2-3
D: TRBD2
V: TRBV27
CDR3: ASSKRTSGGLTDTQY

J: TRBJ2-1
D: -
V: TRBV30
CDR3: AWRLGAYPF

J: TRBJ2-7
D: -
V: TRBV9
CDR3: ASSAEPSWAGQY

J: TRBJ2-2
D: TRBD1
V: TRBV27
CDR3: ASWDRGLSGELF

J: TRBJ2-4
D: TRBD2
V: TRBV4-3
CDR3: ASSPAHRGGNIQY

J: TRBJ2-1
D: -
V: TRBV29-1
CDR3: SVGEGFDEQF

J: TRBJ2-5
D: TRBD2
V: TRBV27
CDR3: ASSPLGGDEQETQY

J: TRBJ1-2
D: TRBD1
V: TRBV5-1
CDR3: ASSLGTGPYGYT

J: TRBJ1-1
D: -
V: TRBV2
CDR3: ASSEGTWANTEAF

J: TRBJ2-7
D: -
V: TRBV29-1
CDR3: SVEGGKGGYEQY

J: TRBJ2-1
D: TRBD2
V: TRBV9
CDR3: ASSVVSGTSGSNEQF

J: TRBJ2-7
D: -
V: TRBV2
CDR3: ASSAADYEQY

J: TRBJ2-5
D: TRBD1
V: TRBV29-1
CDR3: SVEGQGLRETQY

J: TRBJ1-1
D: -
V: TRBV4-2
CDR3: ASSQETGNTEAF

J: TRBJ1-1
D: TRBD1
V: TRBV7-2
CDR3: ASSSGGTEAF

J: TRBJ1-5
D: TRBD1
V: TRBV7-8
CDR3: ASSLRATGALGNQPQH

J: TRBJ1-1
D: -
V: TRBV29-1
CDR3: SVTGSWGTLEAF

J: TRBJ2-1
D: -
V: TRBV6-5
CDR3: ASSYDAGSPEQF

J: TRBJ1-2
D: -
V: TRBV30
CDR3: AWSEVSANYGYT

J: TRBJ2-6
D: -
V: TRBV6-5
CDR3: ASWDGYSGANVLT

J: TRBJ2-7
D: -
V: TRBV9
CDR3: ASSIQGGEQY

J: TRBJ2-5
D: TRBD1
V: TRBV15
CDR3: ATSRRPGTGEETQY

J: TRBJ2-7
D: TRBD1
V: TRBV9
CDR3: ASSVGQGTYEQY

J: TRBJ1-2
D: -
V: TRBV7-2
CDR3: ASNADSSSYTPYGYT

J: TRBJ1-5
D: -
V: TRBV25-1
CDR3: ASSSGGSNQPQH

J: TRBJ2-1
D: -
V: TRBV9
CDR3: ASSERWVELHEQF

J: TRBJ1-1
D: -
V: TRBV7-2
CDR3: ASSQGFTEAF

J: TRBJ2-4
D: -
V: TRBV9
CDR3: ASSQFGSKNIQY

J: TRBJ2-1
D: -
V: TRBV2
CDR3: ASSESGPSYNEQF

J: TRBJ1-2
D: -
V: TRBV6-1
CDR3: ASSEAGNREYYGYT

J: TRBJ2-7
D: -
V: TRBV6-5
CDR3: ASSYSKQGIVDEQY

J: TRBJ1-2
D: -
V: TRBV7-2
CDR3: ASSFNAGANYGYT

J: TRBJ2-3
D: TRBD2
V: TRBV29-1
CDR3: SVLLAGAPDTQY

J: TRBJ2-1
D: TRBD2
V: TRBV13
CDR3: ASSSKGLGYNEQF